A single sample gave rise to the 27 T cell receptor beta chains below, sequenced in a study of T cells in women clearing cervical HPV infection. Generated by immunoSEQ multiplex PCR, the TCRdb table keeps only in-frame clones and is missing some. Its clone listing holds 40,000 to 55,000 clones. Input material: blood buffy coat. These receptor sequences come from a woman aged 18 to 75 with a cervical HPV16 infection that either progressed to CIN3+ or cleared (not recorded which).

A word on this clone: The observed sequence ends 3 residues before the CDR3 terminus, with the missing tail filled in from the germline J gene. V and J are TRBV6-2 or TRBV6-3 and TRBJ1-1; D not certain. The CDR3 runs to 13 residues. Germline CDR1 reads MNHEY; CDR2 reads SVGEGT. Trimming shortened V by 7 bases and J by 5 bases, and 14 bases separated the two germline ends. CDR3 protein: CASTDLLGTEAFF. Incomplete CDR3 DNA: TGTGCCAGCACCGACCTATTAGGGACTGAA.

Comment on this clone: The sequence runs out 3 residues before the end of the CDR3; the remainder is reconstructed from the germline J gene. This specimen includes other DNA sequences encoding the same CDR3. The chain links TRBV4-1 to TRBJ2-2; possibly TRBD1 for D (5 bases). V gave up 0 bases and J gave up 5 bases, with 7 bases separating them. The CDR3 is 14 amino acids. Germline CDR1 and CDR2: MGHRA and YSYEKL. The CDR3 sequence is CASSQDRGTGELFF. The CDR3 bases that were read are TGCGCCAGCAGCCAAGATAGGGGAACCGGGGAG.

Comment on this clone: The read stops 3 residues short of the end of the CDR3; the missing end is completed from the germline J gene. The gene calls are TRBV27 and TRBJ2-6; tentatively, D is TRBD1 (5 bases). Germline values: CDR1 MNHEY, CDR2 SMNVEV (reference sequence). The V gene lost 2 bases and the J gene lost 3 bases, with 8 bases spanning the gap. The CDR3 loop spans 15 amino acids. The CDR3: CASSLQGHGANVLTF. CDR3 DNA (partial): TGTGCCAGCAGTTTACAGGGCCATGGGGCCAACGTC.

A note on this clone: Coverage ceases 3 residues before the CDR3 finishes, and the germline J gene fills in the end. The chain is built from TRBV7-7 and TRBJ2-3, with TRBD2 identical over 8 bases. Germline CDR1 SSHAT, CDR2 FNYEAQ (reference sequence). The junction had 0 bases not matched to a gene; V was cut back by 3 bases and J by 4 bases. The CDR3 is 13 residues long. CDR3 sequence: CASSFGGADTQYF. Incomplete CDR3 DNA: TGTGCCAGCAGCTTCGGGGGGGCAGATACG.

For this clone: The read ends 3 residues shy of where the CDR3 ends; the end is completed using the germline J gene. The gene calls are TRBV5-1 and TRBJ2-3, with 7 nucleotides matching TRBD2. The CDR3 spans 16 residues. The germline V gene has CDR1 SGHRS and CDR2 YFSETQ. V was clipped by 5 bases and J by 1 base; unmatched bases: 10. CDR3 DNA (partial): TGCGCCAGCAGTTACCCTACTAGCGAGCGCACAGATACG. Translating it yields CASSYPTSERTDT. The full CDR3 reads CASSYPTSERTDTQYF.

On this clone: The CDR3 goes on 3 residues after the read ends, and that part is filled in from the germline J gene. This sequence joins TRBV6-1 and TRBJ1-2, with TRBD1 as a possible D gene (5 bases). The CDR3 consists of 15 residues. V lost 0 bases and J 6 bases, leaving 14 bases between the germline ends. Germline V gene sequence: CDR1 MNHNS, CDR2 SASEGT. The CDR3 sequence: CASSEAGVSGDGYTF. The DNA read from the CDR3 is TGTGCCAGCAGTGAAGCAGGTGTCTCGGGGGATGGC.

CDR3 loop: CAISETGGVNQPQHF. The sequenced part of the CDR3 DNA is TGTGCCATCAGTGAGACAGGGGGCGTGAATCAGCCC. The V and J genes are TRBV10-3 and TRBJ1-5, with TRBD1 matching over 9 bases. The CDR3 end is not reached by the read, which stops 3 residues before it; the germline J gene fills it in. CDR1 is ENHRY and CDR2 is SYGVKD in the germline V gene. The ends lost 2 bases at V and 4 bases at J; junction bases unmatched: 3. The CDR3 length is 15 residues.

Concerning this clone itself: The read is 3 residues too short to cover the CDR3 end, so that end is filled in from the germline J gene. This chain uses TRBV10-2 with TRBJ2-7; 11 bases are shared with TRBD1. This CDR3 contains 16 residues. V was clipped by 8 bases and J by 6 bases; unmatched bases: 15. The germline gives CDR1 WSHSY, CDR2 SAAADI. CDR3 amino acids: CASRDLQSDRGREQYF. Incomplete CDR3 DNA: TGCGCCAGCCGGGACCTACAATCGGACAGGGGGCGCGAG.

With regard to this clone: The CDR3 extends 3 residues past the end of the read, so its final part is completed from the germline J gene. This chain links TRBV19 with TRBJ1-2, with 10 bases identical to TRBD1. The CDR3 has 16 residues. CDR1 LNHDA and CDR2 SQIVND come from the germline V gene (reference sequence). CDR3 in amino acids: CASSPQQGTGAADYTF. The DNA read from the CDR3 is TGTGCCAGTAGTCCCCAGCAAGGGACAGGGGCTGCGGAC.

To note about this clone: Sequencing ends 3 residues short of the CDR3 end; the germline J gene provides the rest. V gene TRBV18 combines with J gene TRBJ2-2, with 7 bases identical to TRBD1. CDR1 and CDR2 from the germline V gene are KGHSH and LQKENI. With 1 base clipped from V and 4 bases from J, the junction kept 9 bases outside the gene matches. This CDR3 is built from 17 residues. The CDR3 protein is CASSPRRAGGFTGELFF. Incomplete CDR3 DNA: TGTGCCAGCTCACCACGCCGGGCAGGGGGTTTCACCGGGGAG.

About this clone itself: The CDR3 extends 3 residues past the end of the read, so its final part is completed from the germline J gene. J is TRBJ2-3 and V is TRBV5-4, with 9 bases matching TRBD2. V lost 0 bases, J lost 3 bases, and 2 bases stayed unmatched. Germline V gene sequence: CDR1 SGHNT, CDR2 YYREEE (reference sequence). This CDR3 spans 15 amino acids. Incomplete CDR3 DNA: TGTGCCAGCAGCTTGGGCGGGGGGGCAACAGATACG. Its translation is CASSLGGGATDT. The entire CDR3 sequence reads CASSLGGGATDTQYF.

Notes on this clone: Read data end 3 residues before the CDR3 end; the end is taken from the germline J gene. The chain couples TRBV4-1 to TRBJ1-2; 7 nucleotides agree with TRBD1. The CDR3 is made up of 15 amino acids. The germline V gene has CDR1 MGHRA and CDR2 YSYEKL. V dropped 3 bases and J dropped 2; count of bases not matched to a gene: 6. The CDR3 protein is CASSHRDRQNYGYTF. CDR3 DNA (partial): TGCGCCAGCAGCCATCGGGACAGACAGAACTATGGC.

Note on this clone: The CDR3 end is not reached by the read, which stops 3 residues before it; the germline J gene fills it in. V is TRBV20-1 and J is TRBJ2-7, with D maybe TRBD2 (5 bases). Germline lookup yields CDR1 DFQATT and CDR2 SNEGSKA (reference sequence). CDR3 length: 13 amino acids. V was cut by 1 base and J by 1 base, with 8 bases left in between. The covered CDR3 bases are TGCAGTGCTAGAGGGCTAGCTTCCTACGAG. This gives the protein CSARGLASYE. The entire CDR3 reads CSARGLASYEQYF.

Note on this clone: The CDR3 end is not reached by the read, which stops 3 residues before it; the germline J gene fills it in. The gene calls are TRBV7-9 and TRBJ1-1; no reliable D call. CDR3 length: 13 residues. Germline V gene data show CDR1 as SEHNR and CDR2 as FQNEAQ (reference sequence). The V and J ends lost 3 bases and 2 bases respectively, with 7 bases between them. This CDR3 is CASSFTENTEAFF. The DNA read from the CDR3 is TGTGCCAGCAGCTTCACAGAAAACACTGAA.

About this clone: The read ends 3 residues before the CDR3 terminus; that terminus is restored from the germline J gene. The chain joins TRBV20-1 to TRBJ1-4, with TRBD1 as a possible D gene (6 bases). The CDR3 covers 14 residues. V was trimmed by 3 bases and J by 8 bases, leaving 16 bases between them. Germline-derived CDR1 and CDR2 are DFQATT and SNEGSKA (reference sequence). CDR3 protein: CSASPPQGEEKLFF. CDR3 DNA, as far as it was read: TGCAGTGCTAGTCCCCCACAGGGAGAGGAAAAA.

Worth noting for this clone: The CDR3 goes on 3 residues after the read ends, and that part is filled in from the germline J gene. The chain uses TRBV2 and TRBJ1-2; D perhaps matches TRBD1 (6 bases). The CDR3 contains 15 residues. Germline CDR1 and CDR2: SNHLY and FYNNEI. The DNA read from the CDR3 is TGTGCCAGCAGAAAACACGGGGGGGCTAAGTACGAC. Translation: CASRKHGGAKYD. The entire CDR3 reads CASRKHGGAKYDYTF. Full variable domain (outside the CDR3, taken from reference TRBV2 and TRBJ1-2): EPEVTQTPSHQVTQMGQEVILRCVPISNHLYFYWYRQILGQKVEFLVSFYNNEISEKSEIFDDQFSVERPDGSNFTLKIRSTKLEDSAMYFCASRKHGGAKYDYTFGSGTRLTVV.

Turning to this clone: Coverage ceases 3 residues before the CDR3 finishes, and the germline J gene fills in the end. The V gene is TRBV19, the J gene TRBJ2-3; maybe TRBD1 (5 bases). The CDR3 has 15 residues. V was trimmed by 8 bases and J by 1 base, leaving 16 bases between them. CDR1 is LNHDA and CDR2 is SQIVND in the germline V gene (reference sequence). The CDR3 loop reads CASFERAGRTDTQYF. Partial CDR3 DNA: TGTGCCAGTTTTGAACGGGCAGGGCGCACAGATACG.

Comments on this clone: The read is 3 residues too short to cover the CDR3 end, so that end is filled in from the germline J gene. V gene TRBV18 combines with J gene TRBJ1-5; D may be TRBD1 (5 bases). Germline CDR1 is KGHSH and CDR2 is LQKENI. This CDR3 region has 14 residues. The V end was cut by 9 bases, the J end by 0 bases, with 12 bases between. The CDR3 reads CASRRGDSNQPQHF. Partial CDR3 DNA: TGTGCCAGTAGGCGAGGGGATAGCAATCAGCCC.

With respect to this clone: The missing CDR3 end, 3 residues past where the read stops, is filled in from the germline J gene. J is TRBJ1-1 and V is TRBV11-2; TRBD1 agrees at 8 bases. Germline trimming cut 5 bases from V and 5 bases from J; bases unmatched to any gene: 10. The CDR3 contains 15 residues. Germline-derived CDR1 and CDR2 are SGHAT and FQNNGV. CDR3 protein: CASSAATGVRTEAFF. The sequenced part of the CDR3 DNA is TGTGCCAGCAGCGCGGCGACAGGGGTCAGGACTGAA.

On this clone: The sequenced fragment ends 3 residues before the CDR3 boundary, so the rest is inferred from the germline J gene. The chain couples TRBV2 to TRBJ2-5; D possibly corresponds to TRBD1 (6 bases). The germline V gene has CDR1 SNHLY and CDR2 FYNNEI. The CDR3 is 13 amino acids. Trimming took off 8 bases at V and 5 bases at J, with 15 bases between the two ends. CDR3 bases read: TGTGCCAGCCGAGGTGGGGGCGGGGAGACC. It codes for CASRGGGGET. The whole CDR3 protein reads CASRGGGGETQYF.

To note about this clone: The read ends 3 residues before the CDR3 terminus; that terminus is restored from the germline J gene. This chain uses TRBV19 with TRBJ2-7; 8 nucleotides line up with TRBD2. This CDR3 spans 14 amino acids. CDR1 and CDR2 from the germline V gene are LNHDA and SQIVND (reference sequence). After removal of 5 bases from V and 3 bases from J, the junction contained 6 bases not matched to a gene. The CDR3 sequence: CASSPLSGGYEQYF. The sequenced CDR3 bases are TGTGCCAGTAGTCCTCTCAGCGGGGGCTACGAG. The full variable domain, completed using reference TRBV19 and TRBJ2-7, is DGGITQSPKYLFRKEGQNVTLSCEQNLNHDAMYWYRQDPGQGLRLIYYSQIVNDFQKGDIAEGYSVSREKKESFPLTVTSAQKNPTAFYLCASSPLSGGYEQYFGPGTRLTVT.

A remark on this clone: The sequence runs out 3 residues before the end of the CDR3; the remainder is reconstructed from the germline J gene. The chain employs TRBV7-3 and TRBJ2-1; 11 bases align to TRBD2. The trim removed 3 bases at V and 8 bases at J, leaving 6 bases unmatched. Germline V gene sequence: CDR1 SGHTA, CDR2 FQGTGA. The CDR3 spans 15 residues. This CDR3 reads CASSFSGGALDEQFF. The covered CDR3 bases are TGTGCCAGCAGCTTTAGCGGGGGGGCCTTGGATGAG. Using reference TRBV7-3 and TRBJ2-1 for the parts outside the CDR3, the full variable domain is GAGVSQTPSNKVTEKGKYVELRCDPISGHTALYWYRQSLGQGPEFLIYFQGTGAADDSGLPNDRFFAVRPEGSVSTLKIQRTERGDSAVYLCASSFSGGALDEQFFGPGTRLTVL.

On this clone itself: The missing CDR3 end, 3 residues past where the read stops, is filled in from the germline J gene. The chain joins TRBV10-3 to TRBJ2-1, with a tentative D call TRBD2 (6 bases). CDR3 length: 15 residues. CDR1 and CDR2 (germline): ENHRY, SYGVKD. V lost 5 bases and J 5 bases, leaving 16 bases between the germline ends. The CDR3 reads CAISRTSIGNNEQFF. The CDR3 bases that were read are TGTGCCATCAGTCGAACTAGCATTGGGAACAATGAG.

Concerning this clone itself: The CDR3 end falls 3 residues outside the read, so it is completed with the germline J gene. This rearrangement joins TRBV5-1 to TRBJ2-1; 12 nucleotides align to TRBD1. The V gene's germline CDR1 is SGHRS and CDR2 YFSETQ. Trimming at V came to 0 bases and at J to 3 bases, leaving 7 bases not matched to a gene. The length of the CDR3 is 18 residues. CDR3 amino acids: CASSLGDRGPLGYNEQFF. Incomplete CDR3 DNA: TGCGCCAGCAGCTTGGGGGACAGGGGGCCCCTCGGCTACAATGAG.

As regards this clone: The CDR3 end is not reached by the read, which stops 3 residues before it; the germline J gene fills it in. V is TRBV20-1 and J is TRBJ2-3; tentatively, D is TRBD2 (6 bases). Germline lookup yields CDR1 DFQATT and CDR2 SNEGSKA (reference sequence). V lost 1 base and J 4 bases, leaving 9 bases between the germline ends. The CDR3 length is 13 residues. CDR3 region: CSARGGVPDTQYF. The CDR3 DNA, read in part, is TGCAGTGCTAGAGGCGGGGTCCCAGATACG.

As regards this clone: Sequencing ends 3 residues short of the CDR3 end; the germline J gene provides the rest. The J gene is TRBJ1-1, the V gene TRBV29-1, with D possibly being TRBD1 (5 bases). Germline CDR1 reads SQVTM; CDR2 reads ANQGSEA. V was pared by 5 bases and J by 7 bases, with 14 bases between. The CDR3 totals 12 residues. Incomplete CDR3 DNA: TGCAGCGTTTTAAGGGAGGGGAGTGAA. Its translation: CSVLREGSE. The full-length CDR3 reads as CSVLREGSEAFF.

With regard to this clone: The read terminates 3 residues ahead of where the CDR3 ends, so the germline J gene completes it. The V and J genes are TRBV7-9 and TRBJ2-5, with TRBD2 matching over 7 bases. Germline V lookup: CDR1 SEHNR, CDR2 FQNEAQ (reference sequence). V trimming: 5 bases; J trimming: 4 bases; junction bases outside the gene matches: 10. The CDR3 consists of 15 residues. The CDR3 DNA, read in part, is TGTGCCAGCAGCCCGACGGGGGGAGTTTCAGAGACC. The encoded protein is CASSPTGGVSET. The whole CDR3 reads CASSPTGGVSETQYF.